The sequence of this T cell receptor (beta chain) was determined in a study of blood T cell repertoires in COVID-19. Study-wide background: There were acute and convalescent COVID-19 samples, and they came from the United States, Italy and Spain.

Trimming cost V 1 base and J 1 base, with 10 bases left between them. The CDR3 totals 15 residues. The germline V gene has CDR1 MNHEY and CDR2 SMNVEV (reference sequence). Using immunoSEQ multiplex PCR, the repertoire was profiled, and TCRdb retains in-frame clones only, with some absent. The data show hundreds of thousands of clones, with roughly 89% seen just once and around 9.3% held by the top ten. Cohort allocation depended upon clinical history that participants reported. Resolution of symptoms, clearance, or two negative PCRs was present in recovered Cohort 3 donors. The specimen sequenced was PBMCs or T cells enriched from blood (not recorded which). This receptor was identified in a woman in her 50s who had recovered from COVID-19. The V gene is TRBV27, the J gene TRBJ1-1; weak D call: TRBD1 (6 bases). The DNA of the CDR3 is TGTGCCAGCAGTTTATATCGGGGGGCGAACACTGAAGCTTTCTTT. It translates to CASSLYRGANTEAFF.